This T cell receptor (beta chain) was documented in a study of blood T cell repertoires in COVID-19. Study-level information: COVID-19 samples, acute and convalescent, were from the United States, Italy and Spain.

This clone was picked up a small number of times. Germline V gene data show CDR1 as SEHNR and CDR2 as FQNEAQ (reference sequence). J was trimmed by 5 bases and V by 5 bases; bases with no gene match: 7. CDR3 length equals 14 residues. Produced via immunoSEQ multiplex PCR; TCRdb's table is partial and in-frame only. Of almost 400,000 clones in the sample, around 89% were seen once. The chain carries TRBV7-9 and TRBJ2-7; 9 bases fit TRBD1. Sequenced material: PBMCs or T cells enriched from blood (not recorded which). The receptor comes from a woman in her 30s with acute COVID-19. The CDR3 reads CASSVTGGLNEQYF. CDR3 coding DNA: TGTGCCAGCAGCGTTACAGGGGGCTTGAACGAGCAGTACTTC.